This T cell receptor (beta chain) was captured by sequencing in a study of cytomegalovirus exposure and HLA in healthy donors. PCR employed 60 Vbeta and 13 Jbeta primers. Clones were read by immunoSEQ multiplex PCR, and TCRdb kept only the in-frame ones, dropping some. Here the sample spans about 210,000 clones, roughly 73% being singletons. The CDR3 has 14 residues. This clone was seen a single time. The donors gave bone marrow, and they were healthy. Sequencing used PBMCs. This chain connects TRBV21-1 to TRBJ1-1. TRBV21-1 is an annotated pseudogene. The sequence was collected from a boy younger than 18 in good health and CMV-seronegative. In DNA, the CDR3 is TGTGCCAGCAGCAAAAGGGGAGGGGACACTGAAGCTTTCTTT. Translating gives CASSKRGGDTEAFF.